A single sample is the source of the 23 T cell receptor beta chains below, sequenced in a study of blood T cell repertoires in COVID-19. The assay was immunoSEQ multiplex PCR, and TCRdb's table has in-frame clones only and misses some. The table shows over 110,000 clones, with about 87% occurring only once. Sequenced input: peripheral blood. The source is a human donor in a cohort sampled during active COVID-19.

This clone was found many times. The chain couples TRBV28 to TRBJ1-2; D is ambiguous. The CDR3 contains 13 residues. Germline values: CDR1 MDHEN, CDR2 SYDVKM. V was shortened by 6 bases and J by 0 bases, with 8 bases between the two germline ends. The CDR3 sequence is CASSPPANYGYTF. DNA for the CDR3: TGTGCCAGCAGCCCTCCTGCTAACTATGGCTACACCTTC.

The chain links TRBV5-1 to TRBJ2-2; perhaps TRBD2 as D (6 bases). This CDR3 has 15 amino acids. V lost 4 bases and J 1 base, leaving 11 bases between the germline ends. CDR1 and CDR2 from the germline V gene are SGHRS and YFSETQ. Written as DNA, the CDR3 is TGCGCCAGCAGCCCAACGGGACTGAACACCGGGGAGCTGTTTTTT. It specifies CASSPTGLNTGELFF.

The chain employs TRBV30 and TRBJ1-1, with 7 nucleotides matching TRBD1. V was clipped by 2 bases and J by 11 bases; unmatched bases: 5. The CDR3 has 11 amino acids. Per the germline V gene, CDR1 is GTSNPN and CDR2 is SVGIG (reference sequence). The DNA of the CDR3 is TGTGCCTGGAGTTACAGGGGCGGCGCTTTCTTT. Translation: CAWSYRGGAFF.

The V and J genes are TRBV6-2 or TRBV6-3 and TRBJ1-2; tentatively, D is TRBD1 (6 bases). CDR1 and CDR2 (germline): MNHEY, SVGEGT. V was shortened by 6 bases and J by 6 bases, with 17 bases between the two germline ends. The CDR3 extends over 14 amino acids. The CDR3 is CASSGQNDPHGYTF. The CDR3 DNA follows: TGTGCCAGCAGCGGACAGAATGATCCTCATGGCTACACCTTC.

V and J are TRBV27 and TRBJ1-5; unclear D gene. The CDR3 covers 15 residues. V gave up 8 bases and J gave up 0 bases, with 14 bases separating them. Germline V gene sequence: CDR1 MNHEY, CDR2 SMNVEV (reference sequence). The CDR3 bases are TGTGCCAGCCAACCCGCTAGATATAGCAATCAGCCCCAGCATTTT. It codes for CASQPARYSNQPQHF.

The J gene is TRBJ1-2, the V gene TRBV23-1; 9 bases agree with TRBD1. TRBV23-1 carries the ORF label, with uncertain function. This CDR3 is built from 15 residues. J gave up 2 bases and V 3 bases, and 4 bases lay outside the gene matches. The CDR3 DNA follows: TGCGCCAGCAGTCATTCGACAGGGGGAAACTATGGCTACACCTTC. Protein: CASSHSTGGNYGYTF.

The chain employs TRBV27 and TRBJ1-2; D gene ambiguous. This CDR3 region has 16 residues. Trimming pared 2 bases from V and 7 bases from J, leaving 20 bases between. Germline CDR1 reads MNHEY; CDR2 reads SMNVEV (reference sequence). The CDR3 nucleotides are TGTGCCAGCAGTTTACTGGCTCCGACGGAGGCTGGTGGCTACACCTTC. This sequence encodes CASSLLAPTEAGGYTF.

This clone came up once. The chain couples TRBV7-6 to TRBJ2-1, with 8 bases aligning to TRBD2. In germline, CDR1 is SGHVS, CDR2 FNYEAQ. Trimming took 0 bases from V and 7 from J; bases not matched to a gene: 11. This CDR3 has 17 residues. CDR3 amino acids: CASSLASRAGATNEQFF. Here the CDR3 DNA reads TGTGCCAGCAGCTTAGCATCGAGAGCGGGGGCCACAAATGAGCAGTTCTTC.

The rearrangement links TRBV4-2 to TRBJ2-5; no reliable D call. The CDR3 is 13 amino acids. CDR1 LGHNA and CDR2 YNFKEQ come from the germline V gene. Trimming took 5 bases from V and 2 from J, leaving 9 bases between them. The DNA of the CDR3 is TGTGCCAGCAGCGTCGGGTCTCAAGAGACCCAGTACTTC. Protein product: CASSVGSQETQYF.

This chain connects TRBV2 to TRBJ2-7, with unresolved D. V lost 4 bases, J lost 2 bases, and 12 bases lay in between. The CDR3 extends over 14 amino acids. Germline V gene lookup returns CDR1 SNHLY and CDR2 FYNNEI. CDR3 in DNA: TGTGCCAGCAGTGGGTTCCCTGGGCCCTACGAGCAGTACTTC. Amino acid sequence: CASSGFPGPYEQYF.

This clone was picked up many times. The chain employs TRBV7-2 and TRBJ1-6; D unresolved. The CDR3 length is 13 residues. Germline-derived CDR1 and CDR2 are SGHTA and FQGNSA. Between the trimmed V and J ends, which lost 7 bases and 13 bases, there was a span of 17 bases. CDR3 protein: CASIGNPKDPLHF. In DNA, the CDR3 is TGTGCCAGCATCGGGAACCCCAAGGATCCCCTCCACTTT.

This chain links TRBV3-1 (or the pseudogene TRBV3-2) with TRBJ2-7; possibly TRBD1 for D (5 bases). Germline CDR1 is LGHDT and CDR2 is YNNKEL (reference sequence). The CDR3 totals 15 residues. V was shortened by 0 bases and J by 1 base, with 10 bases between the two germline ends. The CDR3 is CASSQDITGSYEQYF. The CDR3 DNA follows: TGTGCCAGCAGCCAAGATATCACAGGTTCCTACGAGCAGTACTTC.

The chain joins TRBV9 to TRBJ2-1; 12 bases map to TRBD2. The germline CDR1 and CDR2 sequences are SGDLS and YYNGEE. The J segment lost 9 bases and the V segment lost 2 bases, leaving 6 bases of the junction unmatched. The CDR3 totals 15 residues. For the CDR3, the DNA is TGTGCCAGCAGCGTTCTACTAGCGGGGGGCGGTGAGCAGTTCTTC. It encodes CASSVLLAGGGEQFF.

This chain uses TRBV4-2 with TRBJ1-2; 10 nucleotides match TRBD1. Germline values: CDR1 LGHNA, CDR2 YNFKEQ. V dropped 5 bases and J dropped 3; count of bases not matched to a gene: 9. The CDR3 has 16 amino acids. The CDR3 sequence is CASSARDRGGDYGYTF. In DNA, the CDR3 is TGTGCCAGCAGCGCCCGGGACAGGGGAGGGGACTATGGCTACACCTTC.

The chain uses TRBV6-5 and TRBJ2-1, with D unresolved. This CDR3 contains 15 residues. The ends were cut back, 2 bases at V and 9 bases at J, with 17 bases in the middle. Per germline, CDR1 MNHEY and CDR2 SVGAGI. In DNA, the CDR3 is TGTGCCAGCAGTTACGCCCTGAGTCCGCCGGGTGAGCAGTTCTTC. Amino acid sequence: CASSYALSPPGEQFF.

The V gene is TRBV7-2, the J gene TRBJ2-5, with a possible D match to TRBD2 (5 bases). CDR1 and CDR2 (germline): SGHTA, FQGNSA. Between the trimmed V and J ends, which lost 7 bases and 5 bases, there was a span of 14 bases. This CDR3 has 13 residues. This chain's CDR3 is CASISGVEETQYF. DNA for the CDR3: TGTGCCAGCATCTCCGGGGTTGAGGAGACCCAGTACTTC.

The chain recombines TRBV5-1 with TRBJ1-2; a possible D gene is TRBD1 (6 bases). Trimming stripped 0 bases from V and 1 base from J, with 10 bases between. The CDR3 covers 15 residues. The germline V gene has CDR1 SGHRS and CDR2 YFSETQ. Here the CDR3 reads CASSLGLDSNYGYTF. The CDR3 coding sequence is TGCGCCAGCAGCTTGGGCCTGGACAGTAACTATGGCTACACCTTC.

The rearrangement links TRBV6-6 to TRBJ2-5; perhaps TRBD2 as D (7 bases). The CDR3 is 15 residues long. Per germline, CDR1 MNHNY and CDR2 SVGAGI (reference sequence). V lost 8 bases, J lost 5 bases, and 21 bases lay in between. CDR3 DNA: TGTGCCAGCCTTAGGGGCGGGGGCACGAGGGAGACCCAGTACTTC. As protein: CASLRGGGTRETQYF.

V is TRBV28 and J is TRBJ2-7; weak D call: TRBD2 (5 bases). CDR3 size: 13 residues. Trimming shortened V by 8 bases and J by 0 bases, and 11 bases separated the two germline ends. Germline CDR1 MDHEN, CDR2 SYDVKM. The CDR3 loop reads CASGIGSSYEQYF. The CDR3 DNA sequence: TGTGCCAGCGGCATAGGGAGCTCCTACGAGCAGTACTTC.

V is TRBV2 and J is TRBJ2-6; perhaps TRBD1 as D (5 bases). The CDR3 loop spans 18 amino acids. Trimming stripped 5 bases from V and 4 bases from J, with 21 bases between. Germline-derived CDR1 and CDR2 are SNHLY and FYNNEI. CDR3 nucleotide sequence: TGTGCCAGCAGTCCCCCTAAGCAGGGTTGGGCCGGGGCCAACGTCCTGACTTTC. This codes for CASSPPKQGWAGANVLTF.

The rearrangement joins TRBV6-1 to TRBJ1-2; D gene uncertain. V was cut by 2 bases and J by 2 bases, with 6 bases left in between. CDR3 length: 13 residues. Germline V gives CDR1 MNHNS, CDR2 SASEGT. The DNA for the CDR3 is TGTGCCAGCAGTGAACCATCAAACTATGGCTACACCTTC. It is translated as CASSEPSNYGYTF.

This CDR3 reads CASSDDNQGAQPQHF. CDR3 coding DNA: TGTGCCAGCAGCGACGATAATCAGGGGGCTCAGCCCCAGCATTTT. The chain has TRBV2 and TRBJ1-5; 8 nucleotides line up with TRBD1. CDR1 and CDR2 (germline): SNHLY, FYNNEI. Trimming removed 6 bases from V and 6 bases from J; junction bases left unmatched: 10. The CDR3 consists of 15 residues.

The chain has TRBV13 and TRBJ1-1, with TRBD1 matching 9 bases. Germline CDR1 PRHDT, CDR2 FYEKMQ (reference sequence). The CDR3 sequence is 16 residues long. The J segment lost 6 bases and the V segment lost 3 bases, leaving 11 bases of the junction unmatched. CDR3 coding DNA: TGTGCCAGCAGCTTGGATTCGACAGGGGGTTTGGCTGAAGCTTTCTTT. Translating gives CASSLDSTGGLAEAFF.